These 6 T cell receptor beta chains were all obtained from the same sample, sequenced in a study of blood T cell repertoires in COVID-19. Using immunoSEQ multiplex PCR, the repertoire was profiled, and TCRdb retains in-frame clones only, with some absent. In the table there are about 140,000 clones, about 84% of which are singletons. Material for sequencing was peripheral blood. Source of these receptors: a woman aged 45-65 years with acute or convalescent COVID-19.

In its sample, this clone was seen once. The chain joins TRBV7-9 to TRBJ2-3; D ambiguous. Per germline, CDR1 SEHNR and CDR2 FQNEAQ (reference sequence). The CDR3 spans 14 residues. The V and J ends lost 1 base and 2 bases respectively, with 7 bases between them. This chain's CDR3 is CASSLGGHTDTQYF. The CDR3 DNA follows: TGTGCCAGCAGCTTAGGAGGCCACACAGATACGCAGTATTTT.

The chain has TRBV12-3 or TRBV12-4 and TRBJ1-1; D not certain. The CDR3 extends over 13 amino acids. Trimming took 5 bases from V and 1 from J, leaving 8 bases between them. The DNA of the CDR3 is TGTGCCAGCAGTCCACTCGGGAACACTGAAGCTTTCTTT. Residues: CASSPLGNTEAFF.

The chain uses TRBV19 and TRBJ1-2; D is possibly TRBD1 (5 bases). CDR1 is LNHDA and CDR2 is SQIVND in the germline V gene (reference sequence). V was cut by 7 bases and J by 2 bases, with 14 bases left in between. This CDR3 has 14 residues. CDR3 residues: CASTQWGPNYGYTF. CDR3 DNA: TGTGCCAGTACCCAATGGGGCCCCAACTATGGCTACACCTTC.

This sequence joins TRBV24-1 and TRBJ1-1, with D maybe TRBD1 (5 bases). Germline lookup yields CDR1 KGHDR and CDR2 SFDVKD. The CDR3 extends over 11 amino acids. V was cut by 11 bases and J by 7 bases, with 13 bases left in between. In nucleotides, the CDR3 is TGTGCCAGTGGGGGAGGGAATGAAGCTTTCTTT. Protein product: CASGGGNEAFF.

This chain uses TRBV10-3 with TRBJ1-2, with TRBD1 identical over 10 bases. CDR3 length: 13 amino acids. The V and J ends lost 6 bases and 5 bases, in that order; junction bases with no gene match: 3. Germline V gene sequence: CDR1 ENHRY, CDR2 SYGVKD. This CDR3 is CAISGQGGYGYTF. DNA of the CDR3: TGTGCCATCAGCGGACAGGGGGGTTATGGCTACACCTTC.

The CDR3 DNA reads TGTGCCGCCACGGGGGATAGCAATCAGCCCCAGCATTTT. Translated, it gives CAATGDSNQPQHF. The chain uses TRBV19 and TRBJ1-5; tentative D call: TRBD1 (5 bases). This CDR3 has 13 residues. Trimming stripped 11 bases from V and 0 bases from J, with 11 bases between. Germline V CDR1 and CDR2: LNHDA, SQIVND (reference sequence). The full variable domain, completed using reference TRBV19 and TRBJ1-5, is DGGITQSPKYLFRKEGQNVTLSCEQNLNHDAMYWYRQDPGQGLRLIYYSQIVNDFQKGDIAEGYSVSREKKESFPLTVTSAQKNPTAFYLCAATGDSNQPQHFGDGTRLSIL.